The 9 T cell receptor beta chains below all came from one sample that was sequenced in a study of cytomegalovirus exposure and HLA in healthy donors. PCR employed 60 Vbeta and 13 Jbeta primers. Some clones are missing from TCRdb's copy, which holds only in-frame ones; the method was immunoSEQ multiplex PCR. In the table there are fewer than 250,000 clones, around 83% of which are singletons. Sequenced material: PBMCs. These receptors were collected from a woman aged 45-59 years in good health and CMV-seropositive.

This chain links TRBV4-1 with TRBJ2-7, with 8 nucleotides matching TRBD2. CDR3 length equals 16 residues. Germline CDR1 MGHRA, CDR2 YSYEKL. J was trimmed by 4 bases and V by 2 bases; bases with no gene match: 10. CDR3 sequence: CASSQRSISGGYEQYF. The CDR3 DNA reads TGCGCCAGCAGCCAAAGATCGATAAGCGGGGGATACGAGCAGTACTTC.

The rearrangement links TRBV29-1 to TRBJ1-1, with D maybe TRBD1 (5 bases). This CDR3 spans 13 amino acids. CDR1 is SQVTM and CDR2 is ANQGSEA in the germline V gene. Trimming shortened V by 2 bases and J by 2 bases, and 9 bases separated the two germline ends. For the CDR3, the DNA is TGCAGCGTTGAACTCCAGGGCAACACTGAAGCTTTCTTT. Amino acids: CSVELQGNTEAFF. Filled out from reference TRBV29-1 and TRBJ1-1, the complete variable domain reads SAVISQKPSRDICQRGTSLTIQCQVDSQVTMMFWYRQQPGQSLTLIATANQGSEATYESGFVIDKFPISRPNLTFSTLTVSNMSPEDSSIYLCSVELQGNTEAFFGQGTRLTVV.

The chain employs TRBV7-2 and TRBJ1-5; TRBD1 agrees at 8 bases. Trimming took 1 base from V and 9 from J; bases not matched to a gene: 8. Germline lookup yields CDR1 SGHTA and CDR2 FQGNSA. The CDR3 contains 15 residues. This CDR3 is CASSLGGQGGGPQHF. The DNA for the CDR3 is TGTGCCAGCAGCTTAGGAGGACAGGGCGGGGGGCCCCAGCATTTT.

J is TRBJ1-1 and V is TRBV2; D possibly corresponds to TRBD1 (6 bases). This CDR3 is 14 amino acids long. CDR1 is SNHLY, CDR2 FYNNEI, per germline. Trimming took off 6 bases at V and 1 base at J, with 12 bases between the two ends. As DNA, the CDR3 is TGTGCCAGCAGCTTCGGACAGAGGAACACTGAAGCTTTCTTT. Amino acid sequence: CASSFGQRNTEAFF.

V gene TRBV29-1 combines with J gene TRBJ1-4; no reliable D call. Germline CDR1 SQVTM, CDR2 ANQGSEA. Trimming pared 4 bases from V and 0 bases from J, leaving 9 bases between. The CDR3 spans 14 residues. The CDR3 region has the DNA TGCAGCGTTGCAGGCGGGACAACTAATGAAAAACTGTTTTTT. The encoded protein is CSVAGGTTNEKLFF.

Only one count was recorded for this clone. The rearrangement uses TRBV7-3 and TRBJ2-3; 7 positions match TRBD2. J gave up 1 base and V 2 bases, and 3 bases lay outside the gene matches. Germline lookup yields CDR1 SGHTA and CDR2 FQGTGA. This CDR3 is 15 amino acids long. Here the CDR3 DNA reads TGTGCCAGCAGCTTAGGGGCGGGGGGCACAGATACGCAGTATTTT. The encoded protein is CASSLGAGGTDTQYF.

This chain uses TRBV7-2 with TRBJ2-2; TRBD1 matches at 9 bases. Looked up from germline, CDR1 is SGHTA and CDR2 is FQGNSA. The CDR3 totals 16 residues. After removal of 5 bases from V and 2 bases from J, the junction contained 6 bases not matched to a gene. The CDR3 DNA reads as TGTGCCAGCAGCCCCCGGACAGGGGAAAACACCGGGGAGCTGTTTTTT. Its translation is CASSPRTGENTGELFF.

The CDR3 bases are TGTGCCTGGTCCCTCTTGCAGGCCAAAAACATTCAGTACTTC. Translated, it gives CAWSLLQAKNIQYF. The chain carries TRBV30 and TRBJ2-4; the D is unclear. From germline, CDR1 is GTSNPN and CDR2 SVGIG (reference sequence). This CDR3 region has 14 residues. V was shortened by 5 bases and J by 1 base, with 12 bases between the two germline ends.

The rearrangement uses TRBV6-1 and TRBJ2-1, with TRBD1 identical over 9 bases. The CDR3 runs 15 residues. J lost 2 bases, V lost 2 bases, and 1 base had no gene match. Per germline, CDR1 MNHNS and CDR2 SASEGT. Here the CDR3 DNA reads TGTGCCAGCAGTGAATGGACAGGGGCCTACAATGAGCAGTTCTTC. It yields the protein CASSEWTGAYNEQFF.